These 32 T cell receptor beta chains originate from one sample sequenced in a study of blood T cell repertoires in COVID-19. The assay was immunoSEQ multiplex PCR, and TCRdb's table has in-frame clones only and misses some. The table has about 23,000 clones, approximately 90% seen once. Material for sequencing was peripheral blood. These receptor sequences come from a woman of 80 years or more with active COVID-19.

This sequence joins TRBV5-5 and TRBJ1-4; D is ambiguous. The CDR3 is 15 residues long. Germline assignment: CDR1 SGHKS and CDR2 YYEKEE (reference sequence). Trimming pared 2 bases from V and 8 bases from J, leaving 16 bases between. CDR3 region: CASSFSTLGREKLFF. CDR3 in DNA: TGTGCCAGCAGCTTTTCTACTTTGGGCCGGGAAAAACTGTTTTTT.

V is TRBV6-5 and J is TRBJ1-2; 10 nucleotides align to TRBD1. Germline CDR1 MNHEY, CDR2 SVGAGI. With V trimmed by 8 bases and J by 4 bases, 10 bases remained unmatched. This CDR3 spans 15 amino acids. CDR3 region: CASQRGQGGGYGYTF. In DNA form, the CDR3 reads TGTGCCAGCCAACGAGGACAGGGGGGAGGCTATGGCTACACCTTC.

This clone was recorded a few times. V is TRBV4-3 and J is TRBJ1-5, with 7 bases matching TRBD1. Germline CDR1 reads LGHNA; CDR2 reads YSLEER. J was trimmed by 5 bases and V by 4 bases; bases with no gene match: 8. The CDR3 consists of 15 residues. CDR3 nucleotide sequence: TGCGCCAGCAGCCGAGATAGACAGGGCGATCAGCCCCAGCATTTT. This encodes CASSRDRQGDQPQHF.

The chain has TRBV7-2 and TRBJ2-3; 10 nucleotides line up with TRBD1. CDR1 is SGHTA and CDR2 is FQGNSA in the germline V gene. Trimming removed 0 bases from V and 1 base from J; junction bases left unmatched: 7. The CDR3 length is 18 residues. As DNA, the CDR3 is TGTGCCAGCAGCTTAGCCCCCCCCGGGACAGGGGGCACAGATACGCAGTATTTT. This sequence encodes CASSLAPPGTGGTDTQYF.

The chain has TRBV9 and TRBJ1-3; possible D gene TRBD1, 5 bases. This CDR3 comprises 16 residues. V dropped 0 bases and J dropped 4 bases, with 14 bases sitting between them. Germline V gene sequence: CDR1 SGDLS, CDR2 YYNGEE. CDR3 sequence: CASSVDAGGTGNTIYF. The CDR3 region has the DNA TGTGCCAGCAGCGTAGACGCCGGGGGAACCGGAAACACCATATATTTT. The full variable domain, in which reference TRBV9 and TRBJ1-3 provide the parts outside the CDR3, is DSGVTQTPKHLITATGQRVTLRCSPRSGDLSVYWYQQSLDQGLQFLIQYYNGEERAKGNILERFSAQQFPDLHSELNLSSLELGDSALYFCASSVDAGGTGNTIYFGEGSWLTVV.

The genes are TRBV18 and TRBJ2-1, with no clear D. This CDR3 spans 15 amino acids. V was pared by 3 bases and J by 5 bases, with 14 bases between. Germline V gives CDR1 KGHSH, CDR2 LQKENI. The CDR3 DNA reads TGTGCCAGCTCACCCTCGGTCCCGTCCAACAATGAGCAGTTCTTC. Protein product: CASSPSVPSNNEQFF. Together with reference TRBV18 and TRBJ2-1, the CDR3 gives the full variable domain: NAGVMQNPRHLVRRRGQEARLRCSPMKGHSHVYWYRQLPEEGLKFMVYLQKENIIDESGMPKERFSAEFPKEGPSILRIQQVVRGDSAAYFCASSPSVPSNNEQFFGPGTRLTVL.

The rearrangement joins TRBV19 to TRBJ2-7; D gene uncertain. The CDR3 spans 12 residues. CDR1 is LNHDA, CDR2 SQIVND, per germline (reference sequence). Trimming removed 6 bases at V and 3 bases at J, with 9 bases between. CDR3 nucleotides: TGTGCCAGTAGCCGGGTGAACTACGAGCAGTACTTC. Protein sequence: CASSRVNYEQYF.

This clone was detected a few times. The rearrangement joins TRBV5-1 to TRBJ2-2, with a tentative D call TRBD1 (5 bases). The length of the CDR3 is 12 residues. Germline V gene lookup returns CDR1 SGHRS and CDR2 YFSETQ. Trimming left V 4 bases short and J 7 bases short, with 8 bases between. The CDR3 loop is CASSLDNGELFF. CDR3 nucleotide sequence: TGCGCCAGCAGCCTGGACAACGGGGAGCTGTTTTTT. The variable domain in full, with the rest retrieved from reference TRBV5-1 and TRBJ2-2, is KAGVTQTPRYLIKTRGQQVTLSCSPISGHRSVSWYQQTPGQGLQFLFEYFSETQRNKGNFPGRFSGRQFSNSRSEMNVSTLELGDSALYLCASSLDNGELFFGEGSRLTVL.

The chain joins TRBV19 to TRBJ2-2; D is perhaps TRBD1 (5 bases). This CDR3 spans 15 amino acids. The V gene's germline CDR1 is LNHDA and CDR2 SQIVND (reference sequence). V was shortened by 3 bases and J by 4 bases, with 12 bases between the two germline ends. The CDR3 loop is CASSIEDQGTGELFF. The CDR3 region has the DNA TGTGCCAGTAGTATCGAGGATCAGGGCACCGGGGAGCTGTTTTTT.

CDR3: CASSLLGVETQYF. CDR3 nucleotides: TGTGCCAGCAGCTTGCTCGGGGTAGAGACCCAGTACTTC. The chain recombines TRBV5-6 with TRBJ2-5; weak D call: TRBD2 (5 bases). V lost 1 base and J lost 4, with 8 bases in between. CDR3 length: 13 residues. Germline V lookup: CDR1 SGHDT, CDR2 YYEEEE.

The rearrangement links TRBV25-1 to TRBJ2-6, with 9 nucleotides matching TRBD1. V shed 3 bases and J 1 base; nucleotides not matched to a gene: 4. Germline loops: CDR1 MGHDK, CDR2 SYGVNS. This CDR3 comprises 17 residues. The CDR3: CASSDGTGWSGANVLTF. The CDR3 coding sequence is TGTGCCAGCAGTGATGGGACAGGGTGGTCTGGGGCCAACGTCCTGACTTTC. Complete variable domain (other parts from reference TRBV25-1 and TRBJ2-6): EADIYQTPRYLVIGTGKKITLECSQTMGHDKMYWYQQDPGMELHLIHYSYGVNSTEKGDLSSESTVSRIRTEHFPLTLESARPSHTSQYLCASSDGTGWSGANVLTFGAGSRLTVL.

V is TRBV4-3 and J is TRBJ1-1; a weak D match, TRBD1 (6 bases). Germline V CDR1 and CDR2: LGHNA, YSLEER. This CDR3 has 17 amino acids. V lost 1 base and J 3 bases, leaving 18 bases between the germline ends. In nucleotides, the CDR3 is TGCGCCAGCAGCCAAGGGGCCGTACAGGGTGGGGACACTGAAGCTTTCTTT. Amino acids: CASSQGAVQGGDTEAFF.

This sequence joins TRBV3-1 (or the pseudogene TRBV3-2) and TRBJ2-5; the match to TRBD2 covers 8 bases. This CDR3 has 16 amino acids. The germline V gene encodes CDR1 LGHDT and CDR2 YNNKEL (reference sequence). After removal of 1 base from V and 2 bases from J, the junction contained 6 bases not matched to a gene. CDR3 bases: TGTGCCAGCAGCCAAGGTGCGGGAGGATCACAAGAGACCCAGTACTTC. This translates into CASSQGAGGSQETQYF.

The chain couples TRBV19 to TRBJ2-2; D gene unclear. Trimming removed 8 bases from V and 7 bases from J, with 8 bases in between. This CDR3 is built from 11 residues. Per the germline V gene, CDR1 is LNHDA and CDR2 is SQIVND (reference sequence). The CDR3 is CASSRYGELFF. The CDR3 region has the DNA TGTGCCAGTTCGAGGTACGGGGAGCTGTTTTTT.

This chain uses TRBV4-3 with TRBJ1-4; D may be TRBD1 (6 bases). V was shortened by 4 bases and J by 8 bases, with 11 bases between the two germline ends. CDR1 is LGHNA, CDR2 YSLEER, per germline. The CDR3 has 13 amino acids. DNA of the CDR3: TGCGCCAGCAGCCTCACAGGACAGGAAAAACTGTTTTTT. Its translation is CASSLTGQEKLFF.

V gene TRBV5-5 combines with J gene TRBJ2-5, with D unclear. Germline V gene lookup returns CDR1 SGHKS and CDR2 YYEKEE (reference sequence). The CDR3 is 11 residues long. Trimming stripped 2 bases from V and 5 bases from J, with 4 bases between. Here the CDR3 DNA reads TGTGCCAGCAGCTTACAGGAGACCCAGTACTTC. Its translation is CASSLQETQYF.

CDR3 protein: CASSLLTPVGGEKLFF. As DNA, the CDR3 is TGTGCCAGCAGCTTATTAACCCCGGTCGGGGGTGAAAAACTGTTTTTT. The rearrangement joins TRBV7-8 to TRBJ1-4, with a weak D call TRBD1 (5 bases). With 2 bases removed from V and 7 bases from J, the gap between germline ends came to 17 bases. Germline values: CDR1 SGHVS, CDR2 FQNEAQ. The length of the CDR3 is 16 residues.

The count of this clone is one. The DNA for the CDR3 is TGTGCCAGCAGCTCGGGGGGCCTTCCGCTTAGAAACATTCAGTACTTC. This encodes CASSSGGLPLRNIQYF. The chain links TRBV5-4 to TRBJ2-4; perhaps TRBD2 as D (7 bases). Trimming shortened V by 3 bases and J by 6 bases, and 19 bases separated the two germline ends. This CDR3 has 16 residues. Germline CDR1 is SGHNT and CDR2 is YYREEE (reference sequence).

This sequence joins TRBV29-1 and TRBJ2-7; possibly TRBD1 for D (6 bases). CDR1 is SQVTM, CDR2 ANQGSEA, per germline. V shed 7 bases and J shed 4 bases, with 14 bases lying between them. This CDR3 is built from 12 residues. CDR3 protein: CSAGTGMYEQYF. The CDR3 DNA follows: TGCAGCGCCGGAACAGGGATGTACGAGCAGTACTTC.

The table lists this clone with a few counts. The chain carries TRBV19 and TRBJ2-7; 10 bases are shared with TRBD2. CDR1 and CDR2 (germline): LNHDA, SQIVND (reference sequence). J gave up 2 bases and V 4 bases, and 2 bases lay outside the gene matches. The CDR3 is 14 residues long. The CDR3 reads CASSRGLATYEQYF. The CDR3 DNA is TGTGCCAGTAGTAGGGGACTAGCGACCTACGAGCAGTACTTC.

CDR3 protein: CASRATIYF. The CDR3, as DNA: TGTGCCAGCAGGGCCACCATATATTTT. V and J are TRBV21-1 and TRBJ1-3; TRBD1 was called by the table and not checked on the DNA. TRBV21-1 is deemed a pseudogene. The CDR3 extends over 9 amino acids.

V is TRBV3-1 (or the pseudogene TRBV3-2) and J is TRBJ1-2; D is unresolved. V lost 0 bases and J 1 base, leaving 9 bases between the germline ends. The CDR3 has 15 residues. Germline V lookup: CDR1 LGHDT, CDR2 YNNKEL (reference sequence). CDR3 DNA: TGTGCCAGCAGCCAAGATCGAACTCTTAACTATGGCTACACCTTC. Amino acids: CASSQDRTLNYGYTF.

The gene calls are TRBV4-1 and TRBJ1-5; D is uncertain. CDR1 and CDR2 from the germline V gene are MGHRA and YSYEKL. The CDR3 length is 13 residues. Trimming took off 0 bases at V and 2 bases at J, with 2 bases between the two ends. In nucleotides, the CDR3 is TGCGCCAGCAGCCAAGACGGCAATCAGCCCCAGCATTTT. Amino acid sequence: CASSQDGNQPQHF.

The V call is TRBV5-6, the J call TRBJ1-3, with D uncertain. CDR1 is SGHDT, CDR2 YYEEEE, per germline. The germline V and J ends were trimmed by 2 bases and 0 bases, with 9 bases remaining between them. CDR3 length: 15 amino acids. CDR3 amino acids: CASSFVTASGNTIYF. The CDR3 nucleotides read TGTGCCAGCAGCTTTGTAACAGCCTCTGGAAACACCATATATTTT.

The genes are TRBV3-1 (or the pseudogene TRBV3-2) and TRBJ1-3, with D possibly being TRBD1 (5 bases). Germline V gene sequence: CDR1 LGHDT, CDR2 YNNKEL (reference sequence). The CDR3 is 16 amino acids. V was cut by 0 bases and J by 2 bases, with 11 bases left in between. CDR3 sequence (DNA): TGTGCCAGCAGCCAAGATTGGGTCAGGGCTGGAAACACCATATATTTT. It translates to CASSQDWVRAGNTIYF.

The chain recombines TRBV5-1 with TRBJ1-1; D is unclear. CDR3 length equals 16 residues. From germline, CDR1 is SGHRS and CDR2 YFSETQ. V was cut by 4 bases and J by 0 bases, with 16 bases left in between. The CDR3 reads CASSPLSGSMNTEAFF. The DNA of the CDR3 is TGCGCCAGCAGCCCTCTATCGGGGTCCATGAACACTGAAGCTTTCTTT.

The chain employs TRBV19 and TRBJ1-1; 8 positions match TRBD1. This CDR3 has 14 residues. V was clipped by 3 bases and J by 8 bases; unmatched bases: 8. The V gene's germline CDR1 is LNHDA and CDR2 SQIVND (reference sequence). The CDR3 protein is CASSIAGGGYEAFF. The CDR3 nucleotides read TGTGCCAGTAGTATTGCAGGGGGCGGTTACGAAGCTTTCTTT. Together with reference TRBV19 and TRBJ1-1, the CDR3 gives the full variable domain: DGGITQSPKYLFRKEGQNVTLSCEQNLNHDAMYWYRQDPGQGLRLIYYSQIVNDFQKGDIAEGYSVSREKKESFPLTVTSAQKNPTAFYLCASSIAGGGYEAFFGQGTRLTVV.

This clone was counted between two and nine times. The V gene is TRBV5-5, the J gene TRBJ1-3; the D is unclear. Germline-derived CDR1 and CDR2 are SGHKS and YYEKEE (reference sequence). V was shortened by 4 bases and J by 1 base, with 9 bases between the two germline ends. The CDR3 runs to 14 residues. The DNA of the CDR3 is TGTGCCAGCAGCAGCGGTTATTCTGGAAACACCATATATTTT. This encodes CASSSGYSGNTIYF.

The rearrangement uses TRBV9 and TRBJ2-3; possible D gene TRBD2, 6 bases. The germline V and J ends were trimmed by 3 bases and 6 bases, with 20 bases remaining between them. The CDR3 totals 16 residues. The germline V gene has CDR1 SGDLS and CDR2 YYNGEE. This CDR3 is CASSALDGVRGDTQYF. The CDR3 bases are TGTGCCAGCAGCGCCCTGGACGGGGTTCGGGGGGATACGCAGTATTTT.

V and J are TRBV10-2 and TRBJ2-2; D perhaps matches TRBD2 (6 bases). Germline V gene data show CDR1 as WSHSY and CDR2 as SAAADI. The V end lost 10 bases, the J end lost 1 base, and 13 bases lay between the germline ends. This CDR3 has 14 amino acids. CDR3 protein: CATKGGVNTGELFF. The CDR3 DNA follows: TGCGCCACCAAGGGCGGGGTGAACACCGGGGAGCTGTTTTTT.

The chain's CDR3 is CASSLAPDYNEQFF. The CDR3 DNA is TGCGCCAGCAGCTTGGCTCCAGATTACAATGAGCAGTTCTTC. The chain uses TRBV5-1 and TRBJ2-1; D is undetermined. The CDR3 runs to 14 residues. Per germline, CDR1 SGHRS and CDR2 YFSETQ. Trimming cost V 0 bases and J 4 bases, with 8 bases left between them. Looking up the rest from reference TRBV5-1 and TRBJ2-1 gives the full variable domain: KAGVTQTPRYLIKTRGQQVTLSCSPISGHRSVSWYQQTPGQGLQFLFEYFSETQRNKGNFPGRFSGRQFSNSRSEMNVSTLELGDSALYLCASSLAPDYNEQFFGPGTRLTVL.

The rearrangement uses TRBV19 and TRBJ2-7, with a weak D call TRBD2 (6 bases). V was pared by 6 bases and J by 2 bases, with 17 bases between. Germline values: CDR1 LNHDA, CDR2 SQIVND (reference sequence). CDR3 size: 15 residues. The CDR3 here is CASSVGSTPPYEQYF. For the CDR3, the DNA is TGTGCCAGTAGCGTCGGGAGCACTCCCCCCTACGAGCAGTACTTC.